The 7 T cell receptor beta chains below all came from one sample that was sequenced in a study of OX40 agonist ivuxolimab in advanced cancers. TCRdb keeps only in-frame clones here, not all; method: immunoSEQ multiplex PCR. The data show about 49,000 clones, about 80% seen once. The source material was CD4+ or CD8+ T cells sorted from blood, sampled in a trial of the OX40 agonist ivuxolimab. These receptors were obtained from an adult with an advanced solid tumor such as melanoma, head and neck, liver or kidney cancer.

The chain carries TRBV7-2 and TRBJ2-1; D might be TRBD2 (6 bases). The CDR3 runs 14 residues. Germline loops: CDR1 SGHTA, CDR2 FQGNSA. V lost 5 bases and J lost 10, with 18 bases in between. CDR3 nucleotide sequence: TGTGCCAGCAGCGCGAGGAGGGCCTGGCGGGAGCAGTTCTTC. This codes for CASSARRAWREQFF.

The J gene is TRBJ2-7, the V gene TRBV7-2, with 8 bases aligning to TRBD1. The germline V gene encodes CDR1 SGHTA and CDR2 FQGNSA. This CDR3 has 14 amino acids. The trim removed 5 bases at V and 2 bases at J, leaving 5 bases unmatched. CDR3 DNA sequence: TGTGCCAGCAGCCCTCGACAGGGGACCTACGAGCAGTACTTC. It codes for CASSPRQGTYEQYF.

The V gene is TRBV20-1, the J gene TRBJ2-1; D uncertain. Trimming pared 3 bases from V and 3 bases from J, leaving 3 bases between. The CDR3 sequence is 11 residues long. Germline CDR1 and CDR2: DFQATT and SNEGSKA (reference sequence). The CDR3 sequence: CSASGYNEQFF. The CDR3 DNA reads TGCAGTGCTAGCGGCTACAATGAGCAGTTCTTC.

J is TRBJ1-1 and V is TRBV4-1; D is perhaps TRBD1 (6 bases). The V end was cut by 7 bases, the J end by 7 bases, with 16 bases between. CDR3 length: 13 amino acids. Germline CDR1 MGHRA, CDR2 YSYEKL. CDR3 sequence: CASMSGGGIEAFF. The CDR3 DNA is TGCGCCAGCATGTCGGGGGGCGGGATTGAAGCTTTCTTT.

The V gene is TRBV10-3, the J gene TRBJ2-5; weak D call: TRBD1 (6 bases). The J call is doubtful: the DNA matches TRBJ2-7 better. CDR1 is ENHRY and CDR2 is SYGVKD in the germline V gene. CDR3 length: 13 amino acids. The CDR3 DNA reads TGTGCCATCAGTACAGGGCCAGACTACGAGCAGTACTTC. Protein: CAISTGPDYEQYF.

The V call is TRBV7-2, the J call TRBJ1-3; no clear D gene. Trimming removed 4 bases at V and 4 bases at J, with 14 bases between. Looked up from germline, CDR1 is SGHTA and CDR2 is FQGNSA. The CDR3 sequence is 15 residues long. The CDR3 spells CASSSPGSVGNTIYF. CDR3 in DNA: TGTGCCAGCAGCTCCCCCGGGTCGGTAGGAAACACCATATATTTT.

The chain links TRBV5-6 to TRBJ1-2, with D maybe TRBD1 (6 bases). The V end was cut by 7 bases, the J end by 3 bases, with 25 bases between. Germline V gives CDR1 SGHDT, CDR2 YYEEEE. This CDR3 spans 17 amino acids. CDR3 sequence: CASGPSGHPSTDYGYTF. CDR3 DNA sequence: TGTGCCAGCGGCCCCTCGGGACACCCCTCAACCGACTATGGCTACACCTTC.